This T cell receptor beta chain is from a study of T cells in Graves' hyperthyroidism and ophthalmopathy. Study-level background: Before treatment of any kind, peripheral blood was taken at initial diagnosis.

Germline V CDR1 and CDR2: SGHTA, FQGNSA. The CDR3 spans 14 residues. V lost 2 bases, J lost 6 bases, and 11 bases lay in between. This clonotype has a count of ten or more. Template material for amplifying TCR beta CDR3 regions consisted of RNA transcripts. During a first-round RT-PCR of the TCR CDR3, the HTBI primer set was used. Via MiXCR, TCRdb re-called the multiplex PCR reads, giving one row per CDR3 protein. The sample carries 300,000 to 500,000 distinct CDR3 sequences, about 14% recorded once. Patients were excluded for uncontrolled infection, other autoimmune disease, pregnancy or lactation. The J gene is TRBJ2-1, the V gene TRBV7-2; D is ambiguous. Sample: blood. The origin of this receptor is a man over 45 with Graves' ophthalmopathy. The CDR3 sequence: CASSLIRAPNEQFF. CDR3 DNA sequence: TGTGCCAGCAGCTTAATCCGAGCCCCCAATGAGCAGTTCTTC.